This is a list of T cell receptor beta chains from one sample in a study of neurological immune-mediated disorders. TCRdb called the 5' RACE reads again in MiXCR, with one record for every CDR3 protein. The sample consists of tens of thousands of distinct CDR3 sequences, roughly 15% of them appearing once. Sequences were obtained from PBMCs. The receptors derive from a woman between 40 and 50 years old in good health. CDR3s include the opening cysteine and the closing phenylalanine or tryptophan. Fields, in order: clone size, D gene, V gene, CDR3 length, J gene, CDR3 protein, CDR3 DNA. D genes are given only for firm matches. The size entry is marked missing in some rows and otherwise reads once, few, many or a size class.

clone_size: .; d_call: TRBD1; v_call: TRBV12-3/TRBV12-4; cdr3_length: 14; j_call: TRBJ2-3; cdr3_aa: CASSLGQGPDTQYF; cdr3_nt: TGTGCCAGCAGTCTTGGACAGGGGCCAGATACGCAGTATTTT
clone_size: many; d_call: .; v_call: TRBV6-4; cdr3_length: 11; j_call: TRBJ1-2; cdr3_aa: CASSDLGGYTF; cdr3_nt: TGTGCCAGCAGTGACCTTGGGGGCTACACCTTC
clone_size: many; d_call: .; v_call: TRBV7-2; cdr3_length: 14; j_call: TRBJ2-3; cdr3_aa: CASSLAWNTDTQYF; cdr3_nt: TGTGCCAGCAGCTTAGCTTGGAACACAGATACGCAGTATTTT
clone_size: many; d_call: TRBD1; v_call: TRBV12-3/TRBV12-4; cdr3_length: 15; j_call: TRBJ2-3; cdr3_aa: CASSPGTARTDTQYF; cdr3_nt: TGTGCCAGCAGTCCGGGGACAGCGCGCACAGATACGCAGTATTTT
clone_size: many; d_call: .; v_call: TRBV7-2; cdr3_length: 13; j_call: TRBJ1-5; cdr3_aa: CASGGRGDQPQHF; cdr3_nt: TGTGCCAGCGGTGGCAGAGGGGATCAGCCCCAGCATTTT
clone_size: .; d_call: .; v_call: TRBV20-1; cdr3_length: 16; j_call: TRBJ2-2; cdr3_aa: CSAASPDRPNTVELFF; cdr3_nt: TGCAGTGCCGCTTCTCCGGACAGACCCAACACCGTGGAGCTGTTTTTT
clone_size: many; d_call: .; v_call: TRBV5-1; cdr3_length: 13; j_call: TRBJ1-2; cdr3_aa: CASKRGSIDGYTF; cdr3_nt: TGCGCCAGCAAGCGAGGGTCAATCGATGGCTACACCTTC
clone_size: many; d_call: .; v_call: TRBV5-1; cdr3_length: 16; j_call: TRBJ1-4; cdr3_aa: CASSLGSGDEGEKLFF; cdr3_nt: TGCGCCAGCAGCTTGGGGTCTGGGGACGAGGGTGAAAAACTGTTTTTT
clone_size: few; d_call: .; v_call: TRBV20-1; cdr3_length: 15; j_call: TRBJ2-5; cdr3_aa: CSARDVGTTKRTQYF; cdr3_nt: TGCAGTGCTAGAGACGTGGGTACCACCAAGAGAACCCAGTACTTC
clone_size: many; d_call: TRBD1; v_call: TRBV6-1; cdr3_length: 15; j_call: TRBJ2-3; cdr3_aa: CASRAGTGGADTQYF; cdr3_nt: TGTGCCAGCAGAGCCGGGACAGGGGGCGCAGATACGCAGTATTTT
clone_size: many; d_call: .; v_call: TRBV5-1; cdr3_length: 13; j_call: TRBJ1-2; cdr3_aa: CASSLAQENGYTF; cdr3_nt: TGCGCCAGCAGCTTGGCACAGGAAAATGGCTACACCTTC
clone_size: many; d_call: .; v_call: TRBV15; cdr3_length: 16; j_call: TRBJ2-7; cdr3_aa: CATSLRSRTASYEQYF; cdr3_nt: TGTGCCACCAGCCTTCGGAGTCGGACTGCCTCCTACGAGCAGTACTTC
clone_size: many; d_call: .; v_call: TRBV5-1; cdr3_length: 14; j_call: TRBJ1-3; cdr3_aa: CASSSDGRGNTIYF; cdr3_nt: TGCGCCAGCAGCTCGGACGGGAGAGGAAACACCATATATTTT
clone_size: .; d_call: .; v_call: TRBV7-8; cdr3_length: 13; j_call: TRBJ1-4; cdr3_aa: CASATARNEKLFF; cdr3_nt: TGTGCCAGCGCGACAGCTCGCAATGAAAAACTGTTTTTT
clone_size: .; d_call: .; v_call: TRBV7-8; cdr3_length: 13; j_call: TRBJ2-7; cdr3_aa: CASSLTQGIGQYF; cdr3_nt: TGTGCCAGCAGCTTAACCCAGGGGATCGGGCAGTACTTC
clone_size: many; d_call: .; v_call: TRBV12-3/TRBV12-4; cdr3_length: 13; j_call: TRBJ1-2; cdr3_aa: CASSFGQIDGYTF; cdr3_nt: TGTGCCAGCAGTTTCGGGCAGATTGATGGCTACACCTTC
clone_size: many; d_call: TRBD2; v_call: TRBV20-1; cdr3_length: 16; j_call: TRBJ2-1; cdr3_aa: CSARITSGGSYNEQFF; cdr3_nt: TGCAGTGCTAGAATAACTAGCGGGGGCTCCTACAATGAGCAGTTCTTC
clone_size: .; d_call: .; v_call: TRBV7-2; cdr3_length: 15; j_call: TRBJ2-1; cdr3_aa: CASNLHWKEDNEQFF; cdr3_nt: TGTGCCAGCAACTTACATTGGAAAGAGGACAATGAGCAGTTCTTC
clone_size: .; d_call: .; v_call: TRBV20-1; cdr3_length: 12; j_call: TRBJ1-6; cdr3_aa: CSAWSGNSPLHF; cdr3_nt: TGCAGTGCTTGGTCGGGAAATTCACCCCTCCACTTT
clone_size: many; d_call: .; v_call: TRBV12-3/TRBV12-4; cdr3_length: 15; j_call: TRBJ1-1; cdr3_aa: CASSLTTPGLAEAFF; cdr3_nt: TGTGCCAGCAGTTTAACGACCCCTGGATTGGCTGAAGCTTTCTTT
clone_size: .; d_call: TRBD2; v_call: TRBV6-1; cdr3_length: 15; j_call: TRBJ2-1; cdr3_aa: CASSDLAETYNEQFF; cdr3_nt: TGTGCCAGCAGTGATCTAGCGGAGACCTACAATGAGCAGTTCTTC
clone_size: many; d_call: .; v_call: TRBV9; cdr3_length: 14; j_call: TRBJ1-6; cdr3_aa: CASRVELGDSPLHF; cdr3_nt: TGTGCCAGCAGAGTCGAGTTGGGGGATTCACCCCTCCACTTT
clone_size: many; d_call: .; v_call: TRBV27; cdr3_length: 14; j_call: TRBJ2-3; cdr3_aa: CASRVYPSADTQYF; cdr3_nt: TGTGCCAGCAGGGTTTATCCCTCTGCAGATACGCAGTATTTT
clone_size: few; d_call: TRBD1; v_call: TRBV20-1; cdr3_length: 15; j_call: TRBJ2-1; cdr3_aa: CSARDPDRHYNEQFF; cdr3_nt: TGCAGTGCTAGAGATCCGGACAGGCACTACAATGAGCAGTTCTTC
clone_size: many; d_call: TRBD1; v_call: TRBV29-1; cdr3_length: 15; j_call: TRBJ2-7; cdr3_aa: CSVEDSGQSSYEQYF; cdr3_nt: TGCAGCGTTGAAGATTCGGGACAGTCCTCCTACGAGCAGTACTTC
clone_size: many; d_call: TRBD2; v_call: TRBV6-6; cdr3_length: 16; j_call: TRBJ2-3; cdr3_aa: CASSANLAGGTDTQYF; cdr3_nt: TGTGCCAGCAGTGCGAACTTAGCGGGGGGCACAGATACGCAGTATTTT